This is a list of T cell receptor beta chains from one sample in a study of memory CD4+ T cells and cytomegalovirus serostatus. Generated by immunoSEQ multiplex PCR, the TCRdb table keeps only in-frame clones and is missing some. Of about 75,000 clones listed, just under 80% were seen once; the top ten hold about 2.5%. The specimen sequenced was memory CD4+ T cells from blood. The origin of the receptors is an adult in good health and CMV-seropositive. Both conserved end residues are part of each CDR3. Each record gives: J gene, V gene, clone size, D gene, CDR3 DNA, CDR3 protein. A D gene is named only where the DNA matches it firmly. Only some rows state a clone size, as once, few, many or a class for expanded clones.

TRBJ1-4 | TRBV28 | - | - | TGTGCCAGCAGCACATTAGCAACTAATGAAAAACTGTTTTTT | CASSTLATNEKLFF
TRBJ1-1 | TRBV30 | - | TRBD1 | TGTGCCTGGGAAAGACAGGGTCTGAACACTGAAGCTTTCTTT | CAWERQGLNTEAFF
TRBJ2-2 | TRBV6-1 | - | - | TGTGCCAGCAGTGCAACAGGTCCGGGGACCGGGGAGCTGTTTTTT | CASSATGPGTGELFF
TRBJ2-7 | TRBV13 | - | - | TGTGCCAGCAGCAAATCCGACAGCCCCTACGAGCAGTACTTC | CASSKSDSPYEQYF
TRBJ1-5 | TRBV7-2 | - | - | TGTGCCAGCAGCGCCCACCACGAGCAGCCCCAGCATTTT | CASSAHHEQPQHF
TRBJ1-1 | TRBV7-9 | - | - | TGTGCCAGCAGCTTAGGGACAGCCACTGAAGCTTTCTTT | CASSLGTATEAFF
TRBJ1-1 | TRBV6-5 | - | - | TGTGCCAGCAGCTACAGCAGGAACACTGAAGCTTTCTTT | CASSYSRNTEAFF
TRBJ1-2 | TRBV19 | - | - | TGTGCCAGTAAGGGCAGCCTCTATGGCTACACCTTC | CASKGSLYGYTF
TRBJ2-7 | TRBV5-6 | few | - | TGTGCCAGCAGCTCCCACCTCAGATTTGGACGGAACTACGAGCAGTACTTC | CASSSHLRFGRNYEQYF
TRBJ2-2 | TRBV29-1 | - | - | TGCAGCGTCAAAAGGGACTCAAACACCGGGGAGCTGTTTTTT | CSVKRDSNTGELFF
TRBJ1-4 | TRBV11-2 | once | - | TGTGCCAGCAGCTTAGGTGGGACGGACCCGAATGAAAAACTGTTTTTT | CASSLGGTDPNEKLFF
TRBJ2-2 | TRBV29-1 | - | - | TGCAGCGTTGAAGAACCCGGGGATTACACCGGGGAGCTGTTTTTT | CSVEEPGDYTGELFF
TRBJ2-5 | TRBV9 | - | - | TGTGCCAGCAGCGTAGGGCCCACCCACGGAGGGGAGACCCAGTACTTC | CASSVGPTHGGETQYF
TRBJ1-2 | TRBV30 | - | - | TGTGCCTGGAACCAACGTGGACAGCACTATGGCTACACCTTC | CAWNQRGQHYGYTF
TRBJ1-1 | TRBV6-1 | - | - | TGTGCCAGCAGTGAGGGTTTAGAATATTTTGAAGCTTTCTTT | CASSEGLEYFEAFF
TRBJ1-1 | TRBV28 | - | - | TGTGCCAGCACCCCCCGCGTAAGGTCGAACACTGAAGCTTTCTTT | CASTPRVRSNTEAFF
TRBJ1-1 | TRBV4-2 | - | - | TGTGCCAGCAGCATGGATACCGGGACCGAGGCTTTCTTT | CASSMDTGTEAFF
TRBJ1-1 | TRBV5-3 | - | - | TGTGCCAGAAGCTTGGTGAGGGTTAATGGGATGAACACTGAAGCTTTCTTT | CARSLVRVNGMNTEAFF
TRBJ1-2 | TRBV6-5 | once | - | TGTGCCAGCAGTACCGGGGACGTCTATGGCTACACCTTC | CASSTGDVYGYTF
TRBJ1-2 | TRBV19 | - | - | TGTGCCAGTAGCCCGGACAGATTCTATGGCTACACCTTC | CASSPDRFYGYTF
TRBJ1-2 | TRBV29-1 | few | TRBD1 | TGCAGCGTGCGGCGGGGACAGCGCCGTAACTATGGCTACACCTTC | CSVRRGQRRNYGYTF
TRBJ2-5 | TRBV7-9 | - | - | TGTGCCAGCAGAGACCTCCAAGAGACCCAGTACTTC | CASRDLQETQYF
TRBJ1-5 | TRBV30 | - | - | TGTGCCTGGAGTGTACAGGGACGAAGCTATAGCAATCAGCCCCAGCATTTT | CAWSVQGRSYSNQPQHF
TRBJ1-2 | TRBV6-1 | - | - | TGTGCCAGCAGTGAATTCGGGCAGGAACGAAACTATGGCTACACCTTC | CASSEFGQERNYGYTF
TRBJ1-3 | TRBV7-8 | - | - | TGTGCCAGCAGCACCTCGGGTCAGATGAGGGGAAACACCATATATTTT | CASSTSGQMRGNTIYF
TRBJ2-3 | TRBV11-3 | - | TRBD1 | TGTGCCAGCAGCGAAACAGGGGAACCCCCAGATACGCAGTATTTT | CASSETGEPPDTQYF
TRBJ2-2 | TRBV2 | - | TRBD2 | TGTGCCAGCACTAGCGGGAGGGCCTCGAACACCGGGGAGCTGTTTTTT | CASTSGRASNTGELFF
TRBJ2-7 | TRBV18 | - | - | TGTGCCAGCTCCCCTCCGTCCAGGACATTTCACGAGCAGTACTTC | CASSPPSRTFHEQYF
TRBJ1-1 | TRBV11-2 | - | - | TGTGCCAGCAGCTTACTTCGGGGGTACACTGAAGCTTTCTTT | CASSLLRGYTEAFF
TRBJ2-7 | TRBV7-2 | - | TRBD1 | TGTGCCAGCAGCCCCGGGACAGGGTTTTATGGGCAGTACTTC | CASSPGTGFYGQYF
TRBJ1-1 | TRBV6-1 | - | TRBD1 | TGTGCCAGCAGTACGACAGGGGGGGAGACTGAAGCTTTCTTT | CASSTTGGETEAFF
TRBJ2-7 | TRBV19 | - | - | TGTGCCAGTAGTATGGAGCTGAGCTACGAGCAGTACTTC | CASSMELSYEQYF
TRBJ1-2 | TRBV7-9 | once | TRBD1 | TGTGCCAGCAGCTTAGCCGGGACAGGGGGTAAAAGTGGCTACACCTTC | CASSLAGTGGKSGYTF
TRBJ1-1 | TRBV6-6 | - | - | TGTGCCAGCAGTTACCCCGGGGAAGCTTTCTTT | CASSYPGEAFF
TRBJ1-6 | TRBV10-3 | - | - | TGTGCCATCAGTGCTGGGAACAATTCACCCCTCCACTTT | CAISAGNNSPLHF
TRBJ2-2 | TRBV9 | - | TRBD2 | TGTGCCAGCAGCGTGAGCGGGGGGGGACACACCGGGGAGCTGTTTTTT | CASSVSGGGHTGELFF
TRBJ2-1 | TRBV28 | - | TRBD2 | TGTGCCAGCCCCCCACCTGGGCCAATCTGGGAGGGGAGCAATGAGCAGTTCTTC | CASPPPGPIWEGSNEQFF
TRBJ1-2 | TRBV10-3 | - | TRBD1 | TGTGCCATCAGTGAAAGACAGGGGGGTCCGGGCAGTGGCTACACCTTC | CAISERQGGPGSGYTF
TRBJ1-5 | TRBV19 | - | - | TGTGCCAGTAGTACCCAGTCGGGGCAGCCCCAGCATTTT | CASSTQSGQPQHF
TRBJ2-5 | TRBV30 | - | - | TGTGCCTGGAGGAGACCTGGGGACTCCCAAGAGACCCAGTACTTC | CAWRRPGDSQETQYF
TRBJ1-2 | TRBV5-5 | once | TRBD1 | TGTGCCAGCAGCCTGACAGGGAGGATCTATGGCTACACCTTC | CASSLTGRIYGYTF
TRBJ2-1 | TRBV5-1 | - | - | TGCGCCAGCAGCCCGAGACTAGGTGATTCCTACAATGAGCAGTTCTTC | CASSPRLGDSYNEQFF
TRBJ2-1 | TRBV7-2 | - | TRBD2 | TGTGCCAGCAGCCATAGCGGGAGGCTGAACAATGAGCAGTTCTTC | CASSHSGRLNNEQFF
TRBJ1-2 | TRBV2 | - | - | TGTGCCAGCAGTTCTGACTTTGGGGGCGGCTACACCTTC | CASSSDFGGGYTF
TRBJ1-2 | TRBV6-1 | - | - | TGTGCCAGCAGTTTCAGACAGGATGGCTACACCTTC | CASSFRQDGYTF
TRBJ1-5 | TRBV7-9 | - | - | TGTGCCAGCAGCTTATTGGATCAGCCCCAGCATTTT | CASSLLDQPQHF
TRBJ2-5 | TRBV11-2 | once | - | TGTGCCAGCACCCAGGGAGGAGAGACCCAGTACTTC | CASTQGGETQYF
TRBJ1-5 | TRBV7-2 | - | - | TGTGCCAGCAGCCTCCAATCAGATAGCAATCAGCCCCAGCATTTT | CASSLQSDSNQPQHF
TRBJ2-7 | TRBV1 | - | - | TGCACCAGCAGCCCCACTAGCGGGGGGGCAAGTGAGCAGTACTTC | CTSSPTSGGASEQYF
TRBJ1-5 | TRBV5-8 | - | - | TGTGCCAGCAGCTTTAGGAGGGATCAGCCCCAGCATTTT | CASSFRRDQPQHF